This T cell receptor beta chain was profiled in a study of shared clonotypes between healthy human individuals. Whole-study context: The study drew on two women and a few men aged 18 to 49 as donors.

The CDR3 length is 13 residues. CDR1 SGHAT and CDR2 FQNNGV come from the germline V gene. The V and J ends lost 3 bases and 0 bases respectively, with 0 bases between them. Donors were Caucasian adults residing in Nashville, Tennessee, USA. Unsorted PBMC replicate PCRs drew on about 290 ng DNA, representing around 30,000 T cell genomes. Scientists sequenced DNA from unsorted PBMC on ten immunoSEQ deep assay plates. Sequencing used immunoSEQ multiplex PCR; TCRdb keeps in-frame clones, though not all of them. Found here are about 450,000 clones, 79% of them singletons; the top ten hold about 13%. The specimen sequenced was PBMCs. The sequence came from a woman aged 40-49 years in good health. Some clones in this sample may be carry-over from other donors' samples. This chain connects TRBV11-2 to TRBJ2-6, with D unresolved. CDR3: CASSFSGANVLTF. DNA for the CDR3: TGTGCCAGCAGCTTCTCTGGGGCCAACGTCCTGACTTTC.